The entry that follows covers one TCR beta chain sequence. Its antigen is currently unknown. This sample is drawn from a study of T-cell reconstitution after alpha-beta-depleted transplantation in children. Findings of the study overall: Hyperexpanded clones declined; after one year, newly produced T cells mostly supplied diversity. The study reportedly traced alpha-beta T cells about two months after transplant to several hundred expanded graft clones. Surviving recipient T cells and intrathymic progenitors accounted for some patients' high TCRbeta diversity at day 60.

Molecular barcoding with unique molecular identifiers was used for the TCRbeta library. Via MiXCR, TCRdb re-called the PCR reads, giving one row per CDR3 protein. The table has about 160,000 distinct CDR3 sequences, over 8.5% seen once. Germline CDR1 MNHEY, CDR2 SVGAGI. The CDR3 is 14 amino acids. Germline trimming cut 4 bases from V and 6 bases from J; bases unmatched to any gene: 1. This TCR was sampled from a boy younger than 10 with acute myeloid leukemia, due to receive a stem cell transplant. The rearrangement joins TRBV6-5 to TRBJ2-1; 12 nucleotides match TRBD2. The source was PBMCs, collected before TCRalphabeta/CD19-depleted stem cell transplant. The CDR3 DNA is TGTGCCAGCAGTTCGGGACTAGCGGGCAATGAGCAGTTCTTC. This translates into CASSSGLAGNEQFF.